The clone carrying this T cell receptor (beta chain) was observed a few times. This sample stems from a study of early T cells in non-severe SARS-CoV-2 infection. Background on the study: The study sequenced bulk RNA from unsorted whole blood, with chains unpaired.

TCRdb itself ran the 5' RACE reads through MiXCR, one entry per CDR3 protein. The sample has 57,000 or so distinct CDR3 sequences; approximately 12% are singletons. The TCR was taken from an adult who was a healthcare worker with PCR-confirmed SARS-CoV-2 infection or an uninfected control (not recorded which). Sequenced: whole blood.

The CDR3 spells CASSSGLAGRREQFF. Here the CDR3 DNA reads TGCGCCAGCAGCTCGGGACTAGCGGGAAGGCGTGAGCAGTTCTTC. V usage is TRBV5-1 and J usage is TRBJ2-1; 13 bases are a match to TRBD2. Germline V gene sequence: CDR1 SGHRS, CDR2 YFSETQ. The V and J ends lost 3 bases and 9 bases, in that order; junction bases with no gene match: 6. The CDR3 has 15 amino acids.